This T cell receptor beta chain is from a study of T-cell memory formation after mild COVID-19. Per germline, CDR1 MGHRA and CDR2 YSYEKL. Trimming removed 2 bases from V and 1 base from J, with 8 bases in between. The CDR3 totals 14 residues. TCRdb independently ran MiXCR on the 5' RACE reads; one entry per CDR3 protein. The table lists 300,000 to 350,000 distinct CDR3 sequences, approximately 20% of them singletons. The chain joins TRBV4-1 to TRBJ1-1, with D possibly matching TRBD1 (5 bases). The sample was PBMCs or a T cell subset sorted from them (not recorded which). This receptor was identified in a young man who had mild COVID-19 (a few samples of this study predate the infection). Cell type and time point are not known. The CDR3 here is CASSQPTENTEAFF. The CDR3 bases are TGCGCCAGCAGCCAACCGACAGAGAACACTGAAGCTTTCTTT.